These T cell receptor beta chains were read from a single sample in a study of human T cells and chemical hapten exposure. From the RACE reads, TCRdb called clonotypes with MiXCR, one entry per CDR3 protein. Here the sample spans more than 250,000 distinct CDR3 sequences, 7.5% to 10% being singletons. The sequencing used whole blood, collected in connection with sensitization to the hapten diphenylcyclopropenone (DPC). Source of these receptors: a woman between 40 and 50 years old with alopecia areata. Some clones in this sample may be carry-over from other donors' samples. Both conserved end residues are part of each CDR3.

j_call | v_call | cdr3_aa
TRBJ2-1 | TRBV20-1 | CSARRDSTYNEQFF
TRBJ2-7 | TRBV29-1 | CSVEPSGSNGQYF
TRBJ1-1 | TRBV13 | CASSSSGRRAFF
TRBJ1-1 | TRBV7-8 | CASSRGLGEAFF
TRBJ2-5 | TRBV12-3/TRBV12-4 | CASRNAETQYF
TRBJ2-1 | TRBV11-3 | CASSLTPANEQFF
TRBJ2-1 | TRBV29-1 | CTGRPSGHNEQFF
TRBJ2-5 | TRBV6-5 | CEARGPEETQYF
TRBJ2-2 | TRBV12-3/TRBV12-4 | CASSLGTPNTGELFF
TRBJ2-1 | TRBV12-3/TRBV12-4 | CASFDTRAYNEQFF
TRBJ2-6 | TRBV6-6 | CASSYEGSGANVLTF
TRBJ1-4 | TRBV5-1 | CASSLFSDATNEKLFF
TRBJ2-1 | TRBV9 | CASSTPAGNNEQFF
TRBJ1-1 | TRBV5-6 | CASSLEVRRLNTEAFF
TRBJ2-7 | TRBV20-1 | CSARNWREGDEQYF
TRBJ2-1 | TRBV6-1 | CAVGAGRYNEQFF
TRBJ1-5 | TRBV28 | CASSFIGNNQPQHF
TRBJ2-7 | TRBV12-3/TRBV12-4 | CASTRPGYEQYF